This T cell receptor (beta chain) was sequenced during a study of cytomegalovirus exposure and HLA in healthy donors. Study-wide findings and caveats: Listed as cytomegalovirus-associated were 164 TCR beta chains. According to reports, the classifier identified cytomegalovirus status with high specificity and sensitivity. There were some public TCRs occurring in many donors, but most TCR sequences were rare.

This CDR3 is 14 amino acids long. Between the trimmed V and J ends, which lost 2 bases and 3 bases, there was a span of 10 bases. Per germline, CDR1 SEHNR and CDR2 FQNEAQ (reference sequence). As regards this clone: Its antigen is as yet unknown.

Only in-frame clones appear in the TCRdb table, and some are missing; sequencing was by immunoSEQ multiplex PCR. The sample lists 100,000 to 150,000 clones, around 95% occurring once. The donors were members of the roughly 120-subject validation cohort (separate from the roughly 670-subject first cohort). The sequencing sample was made of PBMCs. This TCR was recovered from a man between 18 and 35 years old in good health and CMV-seronegative. The chain joins TRBV7-9 to TRBJ1-1; D may be TRBD1 (5 bases). The CDR3 DNA reads TGTGCCAGCAGCTTATTGGGGGGATACACTGAAGCTTTCTTT. The encoded protein is CASSLLGGYTEAFF.